The 27 T cell receptor beta chains below come from one sample, sequenced in a study of cytomegalovirus exposure and HLA in healthy donors (dated by TCRdb to the late 2010s). Receptors were amplified or captured by the immunoSEQ multiplex PCR assay. For the multiplex PCR, a mixture combining 60 forward primers for TCR Vbeta segments and 13 reverse primers for TCR Jbeta segments was used. Here the immuneACCESS table is served through TCRdb, limited to in-frame sequences with V and J called. Missing clones are a known gap in these copies; in checked studies unresolved V genes cover under half, and the rest lacks a known reason. The sample table holds around 130,000 clones, of which 75% were seen once. Roughly 3.1% of the sample rests with the top ten. The sequenced sample consisted of PBMCs. These receptor sequences come from a man aged 30 to 39 in good health and CMV-seronegative.

The CDR3 loop is CASSLGFATNEKLFF. As DNA, the CDR3 is TGTGCCAGCTCATTGGGCTTTGCAACTAATGAAAAACTGTTTTTT. The V and J genes are TRBV18 and TRBJ1-4; D gene uncertain. The CDR3 consists of 15 residues. Germline lookup yields CDR1 KGHSH and CDR2 LQKENI. The V end lost 5 bases, the J end lost 0 bases, and 10 bases lay between the germline ends.

The chain carries TRBV19 and TRBJ1-6; perhaps TRBD1 as D (6 bases). Germline V gene sequence: CDR1 LNHDA, CDR2 SQIVND (reference sequence). Trimming pared 3 bases from V and 6 bases from J, leaving 12 bases between. The CDR3 totals 15 residues. CDR3 in amino acids: CASSIRTASNSPLHF. CDR3 bases: TGTGCCAGTAGTATCAGGACAGCGTCTAATTCACCCCTCCACTTT.

The chain joins TRBV9 to TRBJ2-1; 8 positions agree with TRBD1. The length of the CDR3 is 15 residues. V trimming: 4 bases; J trimming: 9 bases; junction bases outside the gene matches: 12. Germline lookup yields CDR1 SGDLS and CDR2 YYNGEE. The CDR3 is CASSSRTGFDSEQFF. CDR3 DNA sequence: TGTGCCAGCAGCTCCAGGACAGGGTTTGACAGTGAGCAGTTCTTC.

With regard to this clone: One end of the junction varies from germline; a read error may be responsible. V is TRBV5-4 and J is TRBJ2-7; TRBD1 matches 7 bases. The CDR3 is 16 residues long. Germline CDR1 SGHNT, CDR2 YYREEE (reference sequence). CDR3 sequence (DNA): TGTGCCAGCACCCGAATGGGACAGAGAGCTTACGGGGAAGTGCACTTC. Amino acid sequence: CASTRMGQRAYGEVHF.

The CDR3 is CASSRETGMNTEAFF. CDR3 nucleotides: TGTGCCAGCAGTCGCGAGACAGGAATGAACACTGAAGCTTTCTTT. The V and J genes are TRBV27 and TRBJ1-1; TRBD1 might be the D (6 bases). Trimming left V 5 bases short and J 0 bases short, with 13 bases between. From germline, CDR1 is MNHEY and CDR2 SMNVEV (reference sequence). The CDR3 loop spans 15 amino acids.

The CDR3 loop is CASSEGREAYGYTF. Written as DNA, the CDR3 is TGTGCCAGCAGTGAGGGCAGGGAAGCGTATGGCTACACCTTC. The gene calls are TRBV6-1 and TRBJ1-2; D is possibly TRBD1 (5 bases). The CDR3 is made up of 14 amino acids. Germline CDR1 and CDR2: MNHNS and SASEGT. The V end lost 3 bases, the J end lost 5 bases, and 13 bases lay between the germline ends.

J is TRBJ2-2 and V is TRBV27, with D perhaps matching TRBD2 (6 bases). The CDR3 totals 14 residues. Trimming shortened V by 10 bases and J by 7 bases, and 19 bases separated the two germline ends. Germline V gene lookup returns CDR1 MNHEY and CDR2 SMNVEV (reference sequence). CDR3 sequence: CATSLVGGGGELFF. CDR3 sequence (DNA): TGTGCCACCTCGCTTGTGGGGGGAGGCGGGGAGCTGTTTTTT.

This clone occurred once. The chain combines TRBV11-2 with TRBJ2-7, with 11 bases matching TRBD2. J lost 7 bases, V lost 4 bases, and 6 bases had no gene match. Germline V lookup: CDR1 SGHAT, CDR2 FQNNGV. The CDR3 extends over 14 amino acids. The CDR3 sequence is CASSSLAGGGEQYF. The CDR3 bases are TGTGCCAGCAGCTCGCTAGCGGGGGGCGGGGAGCAGTACTTC.

The chain recombines TRBV2 with TRBJ1-5; 8 bases are shared with TRBD1. The J segment lost 4 bases and the V segment lost 3 bases, leaving 2 bases of the junction unmatched. Germline V CDR1 and CDR2: SNHLY, FYNNEI. The CDR3 totals 14 residues. Here the CDR3 DNA reads TGTGCCAGCAGTGACCGGGACAGGAATCAGCCCCAGCATTTT. Amino acids: CASSDRDRNQPQHF.

This clone was detected only once. The V call is TRBV4-3, the J call TRBJ2-1; 7 bases agree with TRBD1. The CDR3 has 13 residues. Looked up from germline, CDR1 is LGHNA and CDR2 is YSLEER. With V trimmed by 4 bases and J by 5 bases, 2 bases remained unmatched. The CDR3 is CASSLQGDNEQFF. CDR3 nucleotides: TGCGCCAGCAGCCTGCAGGGGGACAATGAGCAGTTCTTC.

The chain is built from TRBV7-2 and TRBJ2-5, with a tentative D call TRBD1 (5 bases). Per germline, CDR1 SGHTA and CDR2 FQGNSA. The ends were cut back, 1 base at V and 5 bases at J, with 8 bases in the middle. The CDR3 is 13 amino acids. The CDR3 nucleotides read TGTGCCAGCAGCTTAGGTCCAGGGGAGACCCAGTACTTC. Protein product: CASSLGPGETQYF. The full variable domain, completed using reference TRBV7-2 and TRBJ2-5, is GAGVSQSPSNKVTEKGKDVELRCDPISGHTALYWYRQSLGQGLEFLIYFQGNSAPDKSGLPSDRFSAERTGGSVSTLTIQRTQQEDSAVYLCASSLGPGETQYFGPGTRLLVL.

J is TRBJ1-5 and V is TRBV12-2; the DNA was not compared with TRBD1, the D call given in the table. TRBV12-2 is a pseudogene locus. This CDR3 spans 17 amino acids. Here the CDR3 DNA reads TGTGCAAGTCGCTTAGTGCAGGCGCCTCAAAGCAATCAGCCCCAGCATTTT. It codes for CASRLVQAPQSNQPQHF.

This clone showed up just once. This chain joins TRBV13 and TRBJ1-5; D not certain. Trimming left V 3 bases short and J 8 bases short, with 8 bases between. In germline, CDR1 is PRHDT, CDR2 FYEKMQ (reference sequence). The CDR3 contains 12 residues. CDR3 coding DNA: TGTGCCAGCAGCTTTGCGGAAGAGCCCCAGCATTTT. It specifies CASSFAEEPQHF.

CDR3 region: CASSLGAGYTF. The DNA for the CDR3 is TGCGCCAGCTCACTCGGAGCTGGCTACACCTTC. The rearrangement links TRBV5-1 to TRBJ1-2; D remains unclear. Trimming cost V 7 bases and J 7 bases, with 11 bases left between them. The CDR3 has 11 residues. The germline CDR1 and CDR2 sequences are SGHRS and YFSETQ.

This clone was observed a few times. The chain uses TRBV5-6 and TRBJ2-5; 8 nucleotides match TRBD2. Germline trimming cut 4 bases from V and 4 bases from J; bases unmatched to any gene: 0. Germline V CDR1 and CDR2: SGHDT, YYEEEE. CDR3 size: 12 residues. CDR3 nucleotide sequence: TGTGCCAGCAGCCGGGGGGGAGAGACCCAGTACTTC. It codes for CASSRGGETQYF.

This clone was seen more than once but under ten times. This chain connects TRBV2 to TRBJ2-4; D is ambiguous. V was trimmed by 7 bases and J by 1 base, leaving 11 bases between them. Germline CDR1 SNHLY, CDR2 FYNNEI. This CDR3 is built from 14 residues. The CDR3 spells CASKVERAKNIQYF. In nucleotides, the CDR3 is TGTGCCAGCAAGGTGGAGAGGGCCAAAAACATTCAGTACTTC.

This clone was counted only a few times. This chain links TRBV5-1 with TRBJ2-5, with 8 bases lining up with TRBD2. This CDR3 has 15 amino acids. Trimming took 3 bases from V and 2 from J; bases not matched to a gene: 6. Germline-derived CDR1 and CDR2 are SGHRS and YFSETQ. This CDR3 is CASSSAGTRQETQYF. The CDR3 nucleotides read TGCGCCAGCAGCTCTGCCGGGACTAGGCAAGAGACCCAGTACTTC.

The chain is built from TRBV5-1 and TRBJ1-5; D may be TRBD1 (5 bases). CDR3 length: 16 amino acids. Deletions cut 4 bases from V and 3 bases from J, with 17 bases between. The germline V gene has CDR1 SGHRS and CDR2 YFSETQ. The CDR3 DNA reads as TGCGCCAGCAGCCCATCCCCTGGGGCCGCCAATCAGCCCCAGCATTTT. Its translation is CASSPSPGAANQPQHF.

This clone was seen a single time. The chain is built from TRBV18 and TRBJ1-1; D is uncertain. Germline V gene lookup returns CDR1 KGHSH and CDR2 LQKENI. Trimming took 3 bases from V and 3 from J, leaving 8 bases between them. The CDR3 covers 13 residues. CDR3 coding DNA: TGTGCCAGCTCACCTGCGAGTCACACTGAAGCTTTCTTT. Translating gives CASSPASHTEAFF.

This clone was picked up a small number of times. The chain uses TRBV30 and TRBJ2-4, with 9 bases that match TRBD1. V was clipped by 7 bases and J by 6 bases; unmatched bases: 7. CDR1 is GTSNPN and CDR2 is SVGIG in the germline V gene (reference sequence). The CDR3 is made up of 13 amino acids. The CDR3: CAYQMGQGNIQYF. CDR3 DNA sequence: TGTGCCTACCAGATGGGACAGGGAAACATTCAGTACTTC.

The rearrangement joins TRBV29-1 to TRBJ2-5; 7 nucleotides agree with TRBD1. V lost 4 bases and J lost 3; bases outside the gene matches: 8. CDR3 length equals 14 residues. Germline CDR1 SQVTM, CDR2 ANQGSEA. In DNA, the CDR3 is TGCAGCGTTGGACAGGGAAGGGGGAAAGAGACCCAGTACTTC. This sequence encodes CSVGQGRGKETQYF.

J is TRBJ1-5 and V is TRBV2; TRBD1 matches at 9 bases. CDR1 and CDR2 (germline): SNHLY, FYNNEI. The trim removed 5 bases at V and 3 bases at J, leaving 5 bases unmatched. The CDR3 is made up of 15 amino acids. CDR3 sequence (DNA): TGTGCCAGCAGTACAGGGGGCCTGGACAATCAGCCCCAGCATTTT. Protein product: CASSTGGLDNQPQHF.

For this clone: Other DNA variants within this sample encode the same CDR3. The chain uses TRBV4-3 and TRBJ2-1; D may be TRBD2 (5 bases). The CDR3 spans 17 residues. Trimming removed 0 bases from V and 0 bases from J, with 12 bases in between. Germline loops: CDR1 LGHNA, CDR2 YSLEER. Here the CDR3 DNA reads TGCGCCAGCAGCCAAGATGCCAGCGGAAGCTCCTACAATGAGCAGTTCTTC. It encodes CASSQDASGSSYNEQFF.

This clone has just a few counts. Mismatch with germline at one junction end may stem from a read error. The rearrangement uses TRBV6-4 and TRBJ1-2; no clear D gene. The CDR3 runs to 8 residues. Germline V CDR1 and CDR2: MRHNA, SNTAGT. CDR3 in DNA: TGTGCCCCGACCACGGGTCCCTTC. Its protein product is CAPTTGPF.

This clone was recorded a few times. This same CDR3 is encoded by further DNA sequences in the sample. The chain recombines TRBV28 with TRBJ2-3, with 7 positions matching TRBD2. Germline CDR1 MDHEN, CDR2 SYDVKM. The CDR3 is 16 residues long. The J segment lost 1 base and the V segment lost 6 bases, leaving 10 bases of the junction unmatched. Here the CDR3 DNA reads TGTGCCAGCAGCCCCCGCTTGCTAGCGGGCACAGATACGCAGTATTTT. It encodes CASSPRLLAGTDTQYF.

This sequence joins TRBV25-1 and TRBJ1-2; no definite D call. Germline V gene sequence: CDR1 MGHDK, CDR2 SYGVNS. Trimming removed 0 bases at V and 3 bases at J, with 17 bases between. This CDR3 comprises 17 residues. The CDR3 bases are TGTGCCAGCAGTGAATATACTGGCGGAGATTCGGACTATGGCTACACCTTC. It encodes CASSEYTGGDSDYGYTF.

This rearrangement joins TRBV7-6 to TRBJ2-7, with D maybe TRBD2 (6 bases). CDR1 is SGHVS and CDR2 is FNYEAQ in the germline V gene. The CDR3 length is 14 residues. The germline V and J ends were trimmed by 2 bases and 2 bases, with 10 bases remaining between them. The CDR3 loop is CASSLRGEAYEQYF. The CDR3 coding sequence is TGTGCCAGCAGCTTACGCGGGGAGGCCTACGAGCAGTACTTC.